The T cell receptor beta chain described here comes from a study of CD8 T cells in ankylosing spondylitis (dated by TCRdb to about 2017). General notes on the study: To find TCR variants linked to disease, the study profiled T cell receptor beta repertoires in ankylosing spondylitis patients and healthy donors. The full study cohort comprised about 25 ankylosing spondylitis patients and 85 to 120 healthy donors. Peripheral blood was sampled, and synovial fluid was also collected from ankylosing spondylitis patients.

What the work shows at the level of the full study, not this receptor alone: Some of the motif variants had been reported before in the synovial fluid and blood of reactive arthritis patients, a finding that suggests common disease-initiation mechanisms. The disease-linked clones were reported to be significantly enriched in matched synovial fluid samples from ankylosing spondylitis patients. The disease-linked clones had a CD8+ phenotype and were found at relatively low frequencies in peripheral blood. A TCR beta motif made up of several highly homologous amino acid variants appeared to be characteristic of blood from ankylosing spondylitis patients.

Trimmed from V: 3 bases; trimmed from J: 10 bases; junction bases lacking a gene match: 5. There are 14 amino acids in the CDR3, from cysteine to phenylalanine inclusive. Just CDR3 DNA is preserved here, 42 bases in frame from base 1. Data came from an Illumina HiSeq 2500. Quantitative 5'-RACE with molecular barcodes was used to prepare TCR beta libraries. As for the original processing: A new computational method based on a probabilistic model of VDJ rearrangement was used to identify disease-linked TCR variants. Starting from the raw public reads, TCRdb applied fastp trimming at Q25, assembled clones with MiXCR and retained in-frame beta chains. Each entry merges the rows of one CDR3 protein and shows their most common DNA and genes. Here the V and J calls rest on TCRdb's processing, not on the authors' analysis. The sample table contains about 280,000 distinct CDR3 sequences; only one count was recorded for around 19% of them. Of the sample, 7.5% to 9.5% is held by the ten largest clones.

About this clonotype: No antigen is known for it. Qualities for individual bases were not recorded, and no much larger clone is one base off.

This sequence uses TRBV12-3 or TRBV12-4 and TRBJ1-6, with TRBD1 identical over 8 junction bases. This sequence was found in a male donor with ankylosing spondylitis or in good health (not recorded which). What was sequenced was blood, either unsorted or a sorted T cell fraction (not recorded which). The DNA sequence is given as TGTGCCAGCAGTTTTCAGGGGGCCGGGTCACCCCTCCACTTT. It translates as CASSFQGAGSPLHF.